The 20 T cell receptor beta chains reported below all come from one sample, sequenced in a study of blood T cell repertoires in COVID-19. Clones were sequenced by immunoSEQ multiplex PCR, and TCRdb holds only the in-frame ones, with some missing. The data contain about 140,000 clones, 65% to 85% of them seen just once; the ten biggest clones take up just under 2%. The sequencing sample was made of peripheral blood. The source is an older woman with acute or convalescent COVID-19.

This clone came up once. The rearrangement joins TRBV5-1 to TRBJ2-5; the D gene is possibly TRBD2 (6 bases). This CDR3 has 14 residues. From germline, CDR1 is SGHRS and CDR2 YFSETQ. V gave up 2 bases and J gave up 4 bases, with 12 bases separating them. The CDR3 reads CASSFAGLGETQYF. As DNA, the CDR3 is TGCGCCAGCAGCTTTGCGGGACTCGGAGAGACCCAGTACTTC.

This chain connects TRBV19 to TRBJ2-5; D gene unclear. The germline CDR1 and CDR2 sequences are LNHDA and SQIVND (reference sequence). The V end was cut by 4 bases, the J end by 2 bases, with 8 bases between. This CDR3 comprises 13 residues. Written as DNA, the CDR3 is TGTGCCAGTAGTACAAGTCGGCAAGAGACCCAGTACTTC. Translation: CASSTSRQETQYF. Complete variable domain (other parts from reference TRBV19 and TRBJ2-5): DGGITQSPKYLFRKEGQNVTLSCEQNLNHDAMYWYRQDPGQGLRLIYYSQIVNDFQKGDIAEGYSVSREKKESFPLTVTSAQKNPTAFYLCASSTSRQETQYFGPGTRLLVL.

CDR3 sequence (DNA): TGTGCCAGCAGTTCACCACCGGGACAGGGGGTTGCCGGGGAGCTGTTTTTT. This codes for CASSSPPGQGVAGELFF. The V gene is TRBV27, the J gene TRBJ2-2, with 11 positions matching TRBD1. CDR3 length: 17 residues. The germline V gene encodes CDR1 MNHEY and CDR2 SMNVEV (reference sequence). V was pared by 4 bases and J by 6 bases, with 10 bases of the junction left unmatched.

The chain joins TRBV30 to TRBJ1-5, with 7 bases aligning to TRBD1. The J segment lost 4 bases and the V segment lost 1 base, leaving 13 bases of the junction unmatched. CDR1 and CDR2 (germline): GTSNPN, SVGIG (reference sequence). The CDR3 is made up of 17 amino acids. The CDR3 region has the DNA TGTGCCTGGAGTGGACTCTCCCGGGACAGAAAGAATCAGCCCCAGCATTTT. This sequence encodes CAWSGLSRDRKNQPQHF.

J is TRBJ1-5 and V is TRBV3-1 (or the pseudogene TRBV3-2); 8 nucleotides match TRBD1. The V segment lost 0 bases and the J segment 7 bases; nucleotides outside the gene matches: 5. The CDR3 totals 15 residues. From germline, CDR1 is LGHDT and CDR2 YNNKEL (reference sequence). The CDR3: CASSQDPQGVQPQHF. CDR3 nucleotides: TGTGCCAGCAGCCAAGATCCACAGGGGGTACAGCCCCAGCATTTT.

This clone was recorded at least ten times. J is TRBJ1-5 and V is TRBV10-3; TRBD1 is a possible D gene (5 bases). V was clipped by 3 bases and J by 5 bases, with 23 bases between them. There are 18 residues in the CDR3. Germline CDR1 ENHRY, CDR2 SYGVKD. The CDR3 loop is CAISDESRLGRGDQPQHF. The CDR3 DNA reads as TGTGCCATCAGTGACGAGTCCAGATTAGGACGGGGGGATCAGCCCCAGCATTTT.

J is TRBJ2-2 and V is TRBV7-9; D is unclear. The CDR3 runs to 15 residues. Trimming pared 0 bases from V and 5 bases from J, leaving 10 bases between. Germline V gives CDR1 SEHNR, CDR2 FQNEAQ (reference sequence). The CDR3 loop reads CASSLANSPTGELFF. CDR3 DNA sequence: TGTGCCAGCAGCTTAGCGAACAGCCCGACCGGGGAGCTGTTTTTT.

The genes are TRBV4-1 and TRBJ2-7; D unresolved. The CDR3 totals 13 residues. From germline, CDR1 is MGHRA and CDR2 YSYEKL. V lost 1 base and J 2 bases, leaving 6 bases between the germline ends. CDR3 DNA: TGCGCCAGCAGCCAAGGACTCCCCTACGAGCAGTACTTC. It encodes CASSQGLPYEQYF.

V is TRBV19 and J is TRBJ1-1; D unresolved. V shed 3 bases and J shed 1 base, with 6 bases lying between them. Per germline, CDR1 LNHDA and CDR2 SQIVND (reference sequence). This CDR3 contains 13 residues. CDR3 nucleotides: TGTGCCAGTAGTATCTCCTGGAACACTGAAGCTTTCTTT. It yields the protein CASSISWNTEAFF.

J is TRBJ2-3 and V is TRBV3-1 (or the pseudogene TRBV3-2), with a tentative D call TRBD2 (6 bases). The CDR3 is made up of 15 amino acids. V dropped 4 bases and J dropped 0 bases, with 11 bases sitting between them. The germline CDR1 and CDR2 sequences are LGHDT and YNNKEL (reference sequence). CDR3: CASSRGVLSTDTQYF. The CDR3 region has the DNA TGTGCCAGCAGCCGGGGGGTGCTCAGCACAGATACGCAGTATTTT.

This rearrangement joins TRBV28 to TRBJ2-3, with 7 bases that match TRBD2. Germline V gives CDR1 MDHEN, CDR2 SYDVKM. The length of the CDR3 is 18 residues. V lost 3 bases, J lost 4 bases, and 16 bases stayed unmatched. The CDR3 DNA reads TGTGCCAGCAGTTTGTGGGGAACGGCGGGAGAATGGGCAGATACGCAGTATTTT. Translation: CASSLWGTAGEWADTQYF.

This chain links TRBV19 with TRBJ1-2, with D unclear. CDR1 is LNHDA, CDR2 SQIVND, per germline (reference sequence). Trimming pared 2 bases from V and 8 bases from J, leaving 15 bases between. The CDR3 sequence is 14 residues long. The CDR3 DNA is TGTGCCAGTAGTATATCTTTAGGAGGGAGAGGCTACACCTTC. Amino acid sequence: CASSISLGGRGYTF.

This clone came up a few times. The chain has TRBV5-1 and TRBJ2-7, with no clear D. V lost 3 bases and J 4 bases, leaving 5 bases between the germline ends. The V gene's germline CDR1 is SGHRS and CDR2 YFSETQ. The length of the CDR3 is 11 residues. The CDR3 spells CASSYGYEQYF. The CDR3 coding sequence is TGCGCCAGCAGCTACGGTTACGAGCAGTACTTC.

This chain connects TRBV27 to TRBJ1-2; unclear D gene. Germline V gene lookup returns CDR1 MNHEY and CDR2 SMNVEV (reference sequence). The CDR3 totals 14 residues. Trimming left V 6 bases short and J 4 bases short, with 15 bases between. The CDR3 bases are TGTGCCAGCAGCTTAACTCGGGGAATCTATGGCTACACCTTC. This encodes CASSLTRGIYGYTF.

The chain carries TRBV4-1 and TRBJ1-5; no reliable D call. V lost 0 bases and J lost 6, with 6 bases in between. Per the germline V gene, CDR1 is MGHRA and CDR2 is YSYEKL. The CDR3 contains 13 residues. The CDR3 here is CASSQDLRQPQHF. The CDR3 region has the DNA TGCGCCAGCAGCCAAGATCTCCGTCAGCCCCAGCATTTT.

This chain links TRBV9 with TRBJ2-2, with 8 bases that match TRBD2. Germline V gives CDR1 SGDLS, CDR2 YYNGEE. The junction had 5 bases not matched to a gene; V was cut back by 6 bases and J by 4 bases. The CDR3 consists of 14 residues. CDR3 sequence reads: CASTLAGGTGELFF. In nucleotides, the CDR3 is TGTGCCAGCACCCTAGCGGGCGGCACCGGGGAGCTGTTTTTT.

This sequence joins TRBV6-5 and TRBJ1-2; TRBD1 agrees at 7 bases. J gave up 5 bases and V 3 bases, and 12 bases lay outside the gene matches. This CDR3 comprises 16 residues. Germline CDR1 and CDR2: MNHEY and SVGAGI. CDR3 amino acids: CASSYYAGGGKYGYTF. The CDR3 region has the DNA TGTGCCAGCAGTTATTACGCAGGGGGAGGAAAGTATGGCTACACCTTC.

The chain is built from TRBV29-1 and TRBJ2-7, with 12 bases that match TRBD2. Looked up from germline, CDR1 is SQVTM and CDR2 is ANQGSEA. The V and J ends lost 4 bases and 7 bases, in that order; junction bases with no gene match: 8. This CDR3 has 14 residues. CDR3 DNA: TGCAGCGTTGCTTCCGGGACTAGCGGGCAGGAGCAGTACTTC. It codes for CSVASGTSGQEQYF.

V usage is TRBV7-2 and J usage is TRBJ2-5; TRBD2 agrees at 7 bases. With 1 base clipped from V and 4 bases from J, the junction kept 6 bases outside the gene matches. The CDR3 totals 15 residues. Germline values: CDR1 SGHTA, CDR2 FQGNSA. In DNA form, the CDR3 reads TGTGCCAGCAGCTTAGGCGGGAGAGGAGGAGAGACCCAGTACTTC. It specifies CASSLGGRGGETQYF.

This rearrangement joins TRBV7-9 to TRBJ2-7; no clear D gene. The CDR3 covers 12 residues. Trimming removed 5 bases at V and 3 bases at J, with 8 bases between. The germline V gene has CDR1 SEHNR and CDR2 FQNEAQ (reference sequence). CDR3 residues: CASSRGVYEQYF. The DNA for the CDR3 is TGTGCCAGCAGCCGAGGAGTCTACGAGCAGTACTTC.